Listed below are T cell receptor beta chains from one sample, sequenced in a study of blood T cell repertoires in COVID-19. Data came from immunoSEQ multiplex PCR; TCRdb stores just in-frame clones and leaves some out. The data contain 190,000 or so clones, around 87% of them singletons. Specimen: PBMCs or T cells enriched from blood (not recorded which). The receptors here all came from a woman aged 25 to 45 who had recovered from COVID-19. Each CDR3 is given with its conserved first and last residue. The D gene is left open where the match is weak. The size entry is marked missing in some rows and otherwise reads once, few, many or a size class.

>TRBV13|TRBD2|TRBJ2-2|-
CASSLGAGGSGELFF
TGTGCCAGCAGCTTAGGTGCGGGGGGGTCCGGGGAGCTGTTTTTT
>TRBV9|-|TRBJ1-1|-
CASSVGRGMDTEAFF
TGTGCCAGCAGCGTAGGGAGAGGGATGGACACTGAAGCTTTCTTT
>TRBV7-2|-|TRBJ2-2|-
CASSLDFGRITGELFF
TGTGCCAGCAGCTTAGACTTCGGGAGAATCACCGGGGAGCTGTTTTTT
>TRBV27|-|TRBJ2-5|once
CASSGGGSVGTQYF
TGTGCCAGCAGTGGGGGGGGCTCGGTCGGGACCCAGTACTTC
>TRBV30|-|TRBJ1-2|-
CAWRSPGGGYTF
TGTGCCTGGAGGTCCCCCGGGGGTGGCTACACCTTC
>TRBV30|-|TRBJ1-5|-
CAWSVEGGQPQHF
TGTGCCTGGAGTGTAGAGGGAGGGCAGCCCCAGCATTTT
>TRBV5-8|TRBD1|TRBJ2-7|-
CASTLGQVKNSEYF
TGTGCCAGCACCTTAGGACAGGTTAAAAATTCGGAGTACTTC
>TRBV7-9|-|TRBJ2-1|-
CASSLSFRIPSYNEQFF
TGTGCCAGCAGCTTATCCTTCAGAATCCCTTCCTACAATGAGCAGTTCTTC
>TRBV21-1|-|TRBJ1-2|-
CASSNEVEGADYGYTF
TGTGCCAGCAGCAATGAGGTCGAGGGGGCAGACTATGGCTACACCTTC
>TRBV7-2|TRBD1|TRBJ1-2|-
CASSENPQGAPGYTF
TGTGCCAGCAGCGAGAATCCTCAGGGGGCGCCTGGCTACACCTTC
>TRBV4-2|-|TRBJ1-1|-
CASSQDRRGAEAFF
TGTGCCAGCAGCCAAGATAGGAGGGGAGCTGAAGCTTTCTTT
>TRBV5-1|TRBD1|TRBJ1-1|few
CASSLNWDRNTEAFF
TGCGCCAGCAGCCTGAATTGGGACAGGAACACTGAAGCTTTCTTT
>TRBV5-4|-|TRBJ1-1|once
CASSPGQSNTEAFF
TGTGCCAGCAGCCCCGGACAGTCAAACACTGAAGCTTTCTTT
>TRBV2|-|TRBJ1-2|-
CASRELSGGIYGYTF
TGTGCCAGCAGAGAACTAAGTGGGGGGATCTATGGCTACACCTTC
>TRBV19|-|TRBJ1-3|medium-sized
CASRTVAARLDSGNTIYF
TGTGCCAGTAGGACAGTGGCGGCGCGTCTGGACTCTGGAAACACCATATATTTT
>TRBV4-3|TRBD1|TRBJ1-4|-
CASSQFPPGQGGLDEKLFF
TGCGCCAGCAGCCAATTTCCTCCGGGACAGGGAGGGCTTGATGAAAAACTGTTTTTT
>TRBV5-6|-|TRBJ1-3|-
CASSFFRFGNTIYF
TGTGCCAGCAGCTTCTTTCGTTTCGGAAACACCATATATTTT
>TRBV6-4|-|TRBJ1-2|-
CASSDNGQGYGYTF
TGTGCCAGCAGTGACAACGGGCAGGGGTATGGCTACACCTTC
>TRBV6-2/TRBV6-3|TRBD2|TRBJ2-1|-
CASSYSPPTSGSRFGNEQFF
TGTGCCAGCAGTTACTCACCCCCTACTAGCGGGAGTCGATTTGGCAATGAGCAGTTCTTC
>TRBV6-2/TRBV6-3|-|TRBJ2-1|-
CASSYPSGGAASSYNEQFF
TGTGCCAGCAGTTACCCATCCGGAGGTGCGGCGAGCTCCTACAATGAGCAGTTCTTC